These T cell receptor beta chains were read from a single sample in a study of CD8 T cells in ankylosing spondylitis. Each CDR3 protein is one row after TCRdb ran MiXCR on the 5' RACE reads. Of approximately 550,000 distinct CDR3 sequences in the sample, roughly 13% were seen once. The sample comprised blood, either unsorted or a sorted T cell fraction (not recorded which). The receptors here all came from a male donor with ankylosing spondylitis. CDR3s include the opening cysteine and the closing phenylalanine or tryptophan. The D gene is left open where the match is weak. Rows give clone size only sometimes, using once, few, many, or a class for an expanded clone.

clone size	D gene	V gene	J gene	CDR3 protein	CDR3 DNA
few	NA	TRBV6-1	TRBJ2-2	CASSEGTGELFF	TGTGCCAGCAGTGAGGGGACCGGGGAGCTGTTTTTT
many	TRBD2	TRBV7-2	TRBJ2-3	CASSSGLAGGGDTQYF	TGTGCCAGCAGCTCGGGACTAGCGGGAGGAGGAGATACGCAGTATTTT
NA	NA	TRBV25-1	TRBJ2-3	CASSEPRQGGTDTQYF	TGTGCCAGCAGTGAGCCGCGGCAGGGGGGAACAGATACGCAGTATTTT
NA	NA	TRBV5-1	TRBJ2-4	CASSLAAGDGNIQYF	TGCGCCAGCAGCTTGGCCGCCGGAGACGGCAACATTCAGTACTTC
few	NA	TRBV24-1	TRBJ1-1	CATSVGYDGRGSTEAFF	TGTGCCACCAGTGTTGGCTATGACGGTCGGGGGAGCACTGAAGCTTTCTTT
few	NA	TRBV7-8	TRBJ2-5	CASSPTTWGTEETQYF	TGTGCCAGCAGCCCCACCACTTGGGGAACCGAAGAGACCCAGTACTTC
NA	NA	TRBV10-3	TRBJ2-3	CAIRPSQGSTDTQYF	TGTGCCATCAGACCCTCGCAGGGATCAACAGATACGCAGTATTTT
NA	NA	TRBV12-3/TRBV12-4	TRBJ1-5	CASSLTGSQPQHF	TGTGCCAGCAGTTTAACAGGTAGCCAGCCCCAGCATTTT
few	NA	TRBV3-1	TRBJ2-1	CASSQGAEQFF	TGTGCCAGCAGCCAAGGGGCTGAGCAGTTCTTC
NA	TRBD1	TRBV12-3/TRBV12-4	TRBJ2-6	CASSWTGGSNVLTF	TGTGCCAGCAGTTGGACAGGGGGCTCCAACGTCCTGACTTTC
NA	NA	TRBV12-3/TRBV12-4	TRBJ2-1	CASSLALVLNEQFF	TGTGCCAGCAGTTTAGCGCTCGTACTGAATGAGCAGTTCTTC
few	TRBD1	TRBV14	TRBJ2-7	CASSPDRAHEQYF	TGTGCCAGCAGCCCGGACAGGGCCCACGAGCAGTACTTC
few	NA	TRBV19	TRBJ2-1	CASSMGRNNEQFF	TGTGCCAGTAGTATGGGTCGCAATAATGAGCAGTTCTTC
NA	TRBD1	TRBV12-3/TRBV12-4	TRBJ2-2	CATRGLNTGELFF	TGTGCCACCAGGGGGCTGAACACCGGGGAGCTGTTTTTT
NA	NA	TRBV21-1	TRBJ2-7	CASSKIGSGSSREQYF	TGTGCCAGCAGCAAAATCGGTAGCGGGAGTAGTCGCGAGCAGTACTTC
NA	NA	TRBV6-7	TRBJ1-5	CASSYRPLNNQPQHF	TGTGCCAGCAGTTACCGCCCCCTTAACAATCAGCCCCAGCATTTT
few	NA	TRBV20-1	TRBJ2-7	CSPWQVPYEQYF	TGCAGCCCGTGGCAGGTCCCCTACGAGCAGTACTTC
few	TRBD1	TRBV5-1	TRBJ2-2	CASSKDRGDAGELFF	TGCGCCAGCAGTAAGGACAGGGGGGACGCCGGGGAGCTGTTTTTT
many	NA	TRBV12-3/TRBV12-4	TRBJ2-2	CASSEGDLPGDTGELFF	TGTGCCAGCAGCGAGGGAGATTTACCGGGGGACACCGGGGAGCTGTTTTTT
many	TRBD2	TRBV28	TRBJ2-3	CASSFGREGVDTQYF	TGTGCCAGCAGTTTCGGGCGGGAGGGCGTAGATACGCAGTATTTT
many	TRBD2	TRBV5-1	TRBJ2-7	CASSLGLAGDSYEQYF	TGCGCCAGCAGCTTGGGACTAGCGGGAGATTCCTACGAGCAGTACTTC
few	TRBD1	TRBV18	TRBJ1-2	CASSSGQEGGYTF	TGTGCCAGCTCGTCGGGACAGGAGGGAGGCTACACCTTC
few	NA	TRBV11-2	TRBJ2-7	CASSHPPGVYEQYF	TGTGCCAGCAGCCACCCCCCGGGGGTCTACGAGCAGTACTTC
many	NA	TRBV12-3/TRBV12-4	TRBJ1-1	CASIGNTEAFF	TGTGCCAGCATTGGGAACACTGAAGCTTTCTTT
few	NA	TRBV20-1	TRBJ1-5	CSASLSSSGRGDQPQHF	TGCAGTGCTAGCTTATCCTCCTCGGGGCGAGGGGATCAGCCCCAGCATTTT
NA	NA	TRBV18	TRBJ2-3	CASSRESADTQYF	TGTGCCAGCTCACGGGAAAGTGCAGATACGCAGTATTTT
few	NA	TRBV10-1	TRBJ2-2	CASSESVPGEIGGELFF	TGCGCCAGCAGTGAGTCGGTCCCGGGAGAAATAGGAGGGGAGCTGTTTTTT
few	NA	TRBV20-1	TRBJ2-3	CSASENTQYF	TGCAGTGCCAGCGAGAATACGCAGTATTTT
few	NA	TRBV20-1	TRBJ2-2	CSARGAGEMTGELFF	TGCAGTGCTAGGGGGGCGGGAGAAATGACCGGGGAGCTGTTTTTT
NA	NA	TRBV6-2/TRBV6-3	TRBJ1-1	CASSYSWENTEAFF	TGTGCCAGCAGTTACTCGTGGGAGAACACTGAAGCTTTCTTT
many	TRBD2	TRBV12-3/TRBV12-4	TRBJ2-1	CASSPRTSGRADEQFF	TGTGCCAGCAGTCCACGGACTAGCGGGAGGGCCGATGAGCAGTTCTTC
few	NA	TRBV7-2	TRBJ2-5	CASSLGVLKKETQYF	TGTGCCAGCAGCTTAGGGGTCCTAAAAAAAGAGACCCAGTACTTC
many	NA	TRBV29-1	TRBJ1-4	CSVEDPGANEKLFF	TGCAGCGTTGAAGATCCTGGGGCTAATGAAAAACTGTTTTTT
NA	TRBD2	TRBV20-1	TRBJ2-1	CSARDLASGRSSYNEQFF	TGCAGTGCTAGAGATCTTGCTAGCGGGAGGAGCTCCTACAATGAGCAGTTCTTC
NA	NA	TRBV20-1	TRBJ1-5	CSAIRDREYSNQPQHF	TGCAGTGCTATCCGGGACCGTGAATATAGCAATCAGCCCCAGCATTTT
few	TRBD1	TRBV10-2	TRBJ1-5	CASARTGWNQPQHF	TGCGCCAGCGCTCGGACAGGATGGAATCAGCCCCAGCATTTT
NA	NA	TRBV27	TRBJ2-5	CASSLLSPQETQYF	TGTGCCAGCAGTTTACTGTCGCCCCAAGAGACCCAGTACTTC
NA	NA	TRBV30	TRBJ1-6	CASLKPGRYNSPLHF	TGTGCCTCGCTCAAGCCAGGGCGATATAATTCACCCCTCCACTTT
NA	NA	TRBV12-3/TRBV12-4	TRBJ1-2	CASSEHRFYGYTF	TGTGCCAGCAGTGAACACAGGTTCTATGGCTACACCTTC
few	NA	TRBV27	TRBJ2-2	CASSLDWTSGELFF	TGTGCCAGCAGTTTAGACTGGACGTCGGGGGAGCTGTTTTTT
few	TRBD2	TRBV5-1	TRBJ2-1	CASSLRGLAGDNYNEQFF	TGCGCCAGCAGCTTGAGGGGACTAGCGGGAGACAACTACAATGAGCAGTTCTTC
NA	TRBD2	TRBV7-9	TRBJ2-3	CASSAGSGRSDTQYF	TGTGCCAGCAGCGCCGGAAGCGGGAGGTCGGATACGCAGTATTTT
few	TRBD1	TRBV27	TRBJ1-6	CASSPQGQGSVDSPLHF	TGTGCCAGCAGTCCACAAGGACAGGGATCGGTGGATTCACCCCTCCACTTT
few	TRBD2	TRBV6-1	TRBJ2-1	CASTYSTSGPNEQFF	TGTGCCAGCACCTACAGTACTAGCGGCCCTAATGAGCAGTTCTTC
few	NA	TRBV14	TRBJ1-5	CASSQDSQPQHF	TGTGCCAGCAGCCAAGATAGTCAGCCCCAGCATTTT
few	NA	TRBV7-2	TRBJ1-6	CASTRQFHSSPLHF	TGTGCCAGCACAAGACAGTTTCATAGTTCACCCCTCCACTTT